Detailed here is one TCR beta chain. The same CDR3 arises from other DNA sequences in this sample as well. This record comes from a study of shared clonotypes between healthy human individuals. The assay was immunoSEQ multiplex PCR, and TCRdb's table has in-frame clones only and misses some. The data contain 450,000 to 500,000 clones, around 80% of them singletons. CDR1 and CDR2 from the germline V gene are MDHEN and SYDVKM. The length of the CDR3 is 11 residues. V was trimmed by 5 bases and J by 6 bases, leaving 4 bases between them. Caucasian adults residing in Nashville, Tennessee made up all the donors.

Sequencing was carried out using PBMCs. The chain employs TRBV28 and TRBJ2-2; unclear D gene. This clonotype was obtained from a woman in her forties in good health. Some clones in this sample may be carry-over from other donors' samples. CDR3 region: CASSSSGELFF. The CDR3 coding sequence is TGTGCCAGCAGTAGTTCCGGGGAGCTGTTTTTT. The whole variable domain, filled in from reference TRBV28 and TRBJ2-2, reads DVKVTQSSRYLVKRTGEKVFLECVQDMDHENMFWYRQDPGLGLRLIYFSYDVKMKEKGDIPEGYSVSREKKERFSLILESASTNQTSMYLCASSSSGELFFGEGSRLTVL.